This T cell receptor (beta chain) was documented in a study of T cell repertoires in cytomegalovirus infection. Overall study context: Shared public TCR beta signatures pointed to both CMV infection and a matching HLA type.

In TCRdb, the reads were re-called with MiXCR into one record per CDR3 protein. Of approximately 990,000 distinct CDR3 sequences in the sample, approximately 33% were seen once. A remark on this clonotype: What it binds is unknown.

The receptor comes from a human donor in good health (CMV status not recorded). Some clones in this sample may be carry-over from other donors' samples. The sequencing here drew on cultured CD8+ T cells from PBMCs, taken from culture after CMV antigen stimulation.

The CDR3 protein is CASSKAGSDTQYF. Written as DNA, the CDR3 is TGTGCCAGCAGCAAGGCCGGGTCTGATACGCAGTATTTT. The chain carries TRBV7-9 and TRBJ2-3; unclear D gene. The CDR3 extends over 13 amino acids. Trimming left V 5 bases short and J 6 bases short, with 12 bases between. Germline CDR1 and CDR2: SEHNR and FQNEAQ (reference sequence).